The rows below give T cell receptor beta chains drawn from one sample of a study of blood T cell repertoires in COVID-19. Produced via immunoSEQ multiplex PCR; TCRdb's table is partial and in-frame only. Of roughly 260,000 clones listed, 86% are singletons. Source material: PBMCs or T cells enriched from blood (not recorded which). These receptor sequences come from a woman younger than 30 who had recovered from COVID-19. CDR3s include the opening cysteine and the closing phenylalanine or tryptophan. A D gene is named only where the DNA matches it firmly. Size is omitted from some rows. Given values are once, few, many or a class for expanded clones.

clone size,D gene,V gene,J gene,CDR3 DNA,CDR3 protein
.,.,TRBV7-9,TRBJ2-1,TGTGCCGGGATAACTAGGAATGAGCAGTTCTTC,CAGITRNEQFF
.,.,TRBV2,TRBJ1-5,TGTGCCAGCAGAGCCCGGACAGTCAATAGCAATCAGCCCCAGCATTTT,CASRARTVNSNQPQHF
.,TRBD2,TRBV11-2,TRBJ2-3,TGTGCCAGCAGCTTAGCTCTAGCGGGGACACGCACAGATACGCAGTATTTT,CASSLALAGTRTDTQYF
.,TRBD2,TRBV5-1,TRBJ2-3,TGCGCCAGCAGCTCTACTAGCGGGGGGGCGACAGATACGCAGTATTTT,CASSSTSGGATDTQYF
.,.,TRBV7-2,TRBJ1-1,TGTGCCAGCAGCTTAGTAGGGGTAGAGACTGAAGCTTTCTTT,CASSLVGVETEAFF
few,TRBD2,TRBV5-6,TRBJ2-7,TGTGCCAGCACCAGGGGTTTAGCGGGGGTCACCTACGAGCAGTACTTC,CASTRGLAGVTYEQYF
.,.,TRBV24-1,TRBJ2-7,TGTGCCACCAGTGATTTGCAGACTCTCCCCGGCTCCTACGAGCAGTACTTC,CATSDLQTLPGSYEQYF
.,TRBD2,TRBV7-2,TRBJ2-2,TGTGCCAGCAGCTTCCTAAATAGCGGGGGGGCGAACACCGGGGAGCTGTTTTTT,CASSFLNSGGANTGELFF
.,TRBD2,TRBV30,TRBJ2-5,TGTGCCTGGAGCTCGATTCTAGCGGGGGGGACGGAGACCCAGTACTTC,CAWSSILAGGTETQYF
.,.,TRBV11-2,TRBJ1-1,TGTGCCAGCAGCTTAGATCGGGACACTGAAGCTTTCTTT,CASSLDRDTEAFF
.,.,TRBV11-1,TRBJ2-7,TGTGCCAGCAGCTTACTAGCGAATACCTACGAGCAGTACTTC,CASSLLANTYEQYF
.,.,TRBV4-2,TRBJ2-7,TGTGCCAGCAGCCAAGATCTCCCGGGGAGCTACGAGCAGTACTTC,CASSQDLPGSYEQYF
.,TRBD1,TRBV30,TRBJ1-6,TGTGCCTGGAGTGGGGGACAGGATAATTCACCCCTCCACTTT,CAWSGGQDNSPLHF
few,TRBD2,TRBV28,TRBJ2-3,TGTGCCAGCAGTTTATCCTTCGGGCGGGGGGTAGTTGGCACAGATACGCAGTATTTT,CASSLSFGRGVVGTDTQYF
.,TRBD1,TRBV7-2,TRBJ2-7,TGTGCCAGCAGCTTCGGGACAGGTAGTTTCTACGAGCAGTACTTC,CASSFGTGSFYEQYF
.,TRBD2,TRBV10-2,TRBJ2-1,TGCGCCAGCAGTGATAACGCGGGAGTTTATGAGCAGTTCTTC,CASSDNAGVYEQFF
.,.,TRBV4-1,TRBJ2-1,TGCGCCAGCAGCCCTTACGGCGGATCCTCGTACAATGAGCAGTTCTTC,CASSPYGGSSYNEQFF
.,.,TRBV3-1/TRBV3-2,TRBJ2-2,TGTGCCAGCAAAATAAGTGAGACTTCGAACACCGGGGAGCTGTTTTTT,CASKISETSNTGELFF
few,.,TRBV30,TRBJ1-2,TGTGCCTGGAGTACAGGCTCATATGGCTACACCTTC,CAWSTGSYGYTF
.,TRBD1,TRBV4-3,TRBJ1-2,TGCGCCAGCAGCCAAGATCCGGGACAGCCAGCGTCTAACTATGGCTACACCTTC,CASSQDPGQPASNYGYTF
few,.,TRBV19,TRBJ2-5,TGTGCCAGTAGCATGGGAGCGGGCTCTAGTCAGGAGACCCAGTACTTC,CASSMGAGSSQETQYF
.,TRBD2,TRBV7-8,TRBJ2-7,TGTGCCAGCAGCGGTGGACTAGCGCTTGCCTACGAGCAGTACTTC,CASSGGLALAYEQYF
.,.,TRBV6-5,TRBJ2-7,TGTGCCAGCATAGAGGCAGGGTGGTTGTACGAGCAGTACTTC,CASIEAGWLYEQYF
.,TRBD1,TRBV7-9,TRBJ1-5,TGTGCCAGCAGCTTAGGGACAGGGGGAAATCAGCCCCAGCATTTT,CASSLGTGGNQPQHF
.,.,TRBV7-2,TRBJ1-5,TGTGCCAGCAGCTTACAGGGTTTAGGCAATCAGCCCCAGCATTTT,CASSLQGLGNQPQHF
.,TRBD2,TRBV6-5,TRBJ2-7,TGTGCCAGTGCGGGGAGGGGTTACGAGCAGTACTTC,CASAGRGYEQYF
.,.,TRBV27,TRBJ2-7,TGTGCCAGCAGGGATAGCTTCTACGAGCAGTACTTC,CASRDSFYEQYF
.,TRBD1,TRBV27,TRBJ2-1,TGTGCCACCATTGGGACAGGGTACAATGAGCAGTTCTTC,CATIGTGYNEQFF
.,.,TRBV19,TRBJ2-6,TGTGCCAGTAGCCTTCAGGGGGGCCACTCTGGGGCCAACGTCCTGACTTTC,CASSLQGGHSGANVLTF
once,.,TRBV18,TRBJ1-5,TGTGCCAGCTCACCACAGGGGAGCAATCAGCCCCAGCATTTT,CASSPQGSNQPQHF
.,.,TRBV10-2,TRBJ2-5,TGCGCCAGCAGTCCCCAGTACCAAGAGACCCAGTACTTC,CASSPQYQETQYF
.,TRBD1,TRBV18,TRBJ2-2,TGTGCCAGCTCACCCGGACAGGAGAACACCGGGGAGCTGTTTTTT,CASSPGQENTGELFF
.,TRBD1,TRBV9,TRBJ1-1,TGTGCCAGCAGCGTAGGGGAGGAAGACAGGGGGAGGAACACTGAAGCTTTCTTT,CASSVGEEDRGRNTEAFF
.,.,TRBV7-9,TRBJ1-4,TGTGCCAGCAGCTTAGAAGGCGGAACAATTGAAAAACTGTTTTTT,CASSLEGGTIEKLFF
few,TRBD1,TRBV19,TRBJ2-1,TGTGCCAGTAGTATTATTTCGTGGAGGACAGGAGGTTACAATGAGCAGTTCTTC,CASSIISWRTGGYNEQFF
few,TRBD1,TRBV6-5,TRBJ1-3,TGTGCCAGCAGGGACAGGGGGGCCGGAAACACCATATATTTT,CASRDRGAGNTIYF
.,TRBD2,TRBV2,TRBJ2-1,TGTGCCAGCATCGTCGGACTAGCGGGAGTCCTAAATGAGCAGTTCTTC,CASIVGLAGVLNEQFF
.,TRBD2,TRBV6-5,TRBJ2-2,TGTGCCAGCAGTTACAGGCTAGCGGGAGGAGGGGAGCTGTTTTTT,CASSYRLAGGGELFF
.,.,TRBV6-5,TRBJ1-5,TGTGCCAGCAGTTACACAGGGATGAGCAATCAGCCCCAGCATTTT,CASSYTGMSNQPQHF
.,.,TRBV5-1,TRBJ1-4,TGCGCCAGCAGCTCTTCAGCGGCAACTAATGAAAAACTGTTTTTT,CASSSSAATNEKLFF
.,.,TRBV28,TRBJ1-2,TGTGCCAGCAGGGCGGGGGCTGGCTATGGCTACACCTTC,CASRAGAGYGYTF
.,TRBD1,TRBV4-1,TRBJ2-1,TGCGCCAGCAGGCGACAGGGCCACTCCTACAATGAGCAGTTCTTC,CASRRQGHSYNEQFF
.,TRBD2,TRBV9,TRBJ2-1,TGTGCCAGCAGCGTAAAGGTAGCGGGGCACAATGAGCAGTTCTTC,CASSVKVAGHNEQFF
.,.,TRBV6-2/TRBV6-3,TRBJ2-4,TGTGCCAGCAGTGCCACTAGTGCCAAAAACATTCAGTACTTC,CASSATSAKNIQYF
.,.,TRBV18,TRBJ1-1,TGTGCCAGCTCACCAACGGTAGTCCTGAACACTGAAGCTTTCTTT,CASSPTVVLNTEAFF
few,TRBD1,TRBV28,TRBJ2-7,TGTGCCAGCCCCCCCTCCAGGGGGAGCTACGAGCAGTACTTC,CASPPSRGSYEQYF
.,.,TRBV19,TRBJ2-4,TGTGCCAGTAGTATAGTTCGGGGGGCCGGGGCCAAAAACATTCAGTACTTC,CASSIVRGAGAKNIQYF
.,TRBD2,TRBV30,TRBJ2-1,TGTGCCTGGAGTACACCGGGACTAGCGCATTACAATGAGCAGTTCTTC,CAWSTPGLAHYNEQFF
.,.,TRBV2,TRBJ1-2,TGTGCCAGCAGTGAAGCTATGGCAGGATATGGCTACACCTTC,CASSEAMAGYGYTF
few,TRBD1,TRBV19,TRBJ1-2,TGTGCCAGTAGTATGGACAGGGATCGCGGCTACACCTTC,CASSMDRDRGYTF